This T cell receptor (beta chain) was observed in a study of regulatory T cells. This CDR3 comprises 14 residues. Trimming cost V 1 base and J 4 bases, with 10 bases left between them. Germline V lookup: CDR1 MNHGY, CDR2 SVAAGI. Sorting split CD4+ cells into CD25-high CD127-low Tregs and CD25-low CD127-high conventional T cells. This clone was seen a single time. What it recognizes is unknown. The PCR used 52 TRBV and 13 TRBJ primers. Assay: immunoSEQ multiplex PCR; the TCRdb copy retains only in-frame clones and omits some. The table shows tens of thousands of clones, with around 89% occurring only once. Findings and limits, study-wide: Hydrophobic residues at CDR3 positions 6 and 7 were enriched in conventional CD4+ T cells of CD3G-deficient patients.

Sequences were obtained from conventional CD4+ T cells sorted from blood. The gene calls are TRBV6-9 and TRBJ1-1; a weak D match, TRBD1 (5 bases). The sequence was collected from a person aged 18 to 30 with CD3G deficiency. The CDR3 loop is CASSYYQGPTEAFF. The CDR3 DNA reads as TGTGCCAGCAGTTATTACCAGGGCCCCACTGAAGCTTTCTTT.